This T cell receptor beta chain was obtained from a study of spatial heterogeneity in lung cancer. Time point reported: sample taken at primary tumor resection. Whole RNA came from tumor, nontumor lung or frozen PBMC and was sequenced without being sorted. The CDR3 extends over 16 amino acids. V trimming: 2 bases; J trimming: 4 bases; junction bases outside the gene matches: 6. The germline gives CDR1 MNHEY, CDR2 SVGAGI. Whole-study results and caveats: There were more appearances of ubiquitous expanded tumor TCRs in blood at resection than at follow-up.

This clonotype was counted many times. Its target is not known. MiXCR, applied by TCRdb to the 5' RACE reads, yields one record per CDR3 protein. The sample has 14,000 to 15,000 distinct CDR3 sequences, 9.5% to 14% seen once. This sequence originates from a female donor with early-stage non-small cell lung cancer. The input for sequencing was PBMCs, taken at surgery. The chain links TRBV6-5 to TRBJ1-2, with 11 positions matching TRBD1. The CDR3 nucleotides are TGTGCCAGCAGTTACCTTCGGACAGGGGGCGGCTATGGCTACACCTTC. Its protein product is CASSYLRTGGGYGYTF.